Listed here is a single TCR beta chain. The CDR3 extends over 11 amino acids. Germline CDR1 reads LNHDA; CDR2 reads SQIVND (reference sequence). Trimming took 11 bases from V and 6 from J, leaving 10 bases between them. The data originate from a study of blood T cell repertoires in COVID-19. Study details: The United States, Italy and Spain supplied acute and convalescent COVID-19 samples.

The assay was immunoSEQ multiplex PCR, and TCRdb's table has in-frame clones only and misses some. The sample yields roughly 180,000 clones, roughly 87% seen once. The sequencing input was PBMCs or T cells enriched from blood (not recorded which). The TCR sequence derives from a man aged 45-60 years who had recovered from COVID-19. V and J are TRBV19 and TRBJ1-4; D is undetermined. The CDR3 sequence is CAVRRDEKLFF. As DNA, the CDR3 is TGTGCCGTTAGGAGGGATGAAAAACTGTTTTTT.